This T cell receptor beta chain emerged from a study of persistence of HIV-infected CD4 T cells. Notes on the study in general: The rare CMV-responding cells with HIV-1 proviruses were not separately TCR-sequenced.

V dropped 10 bases and J dropped 0 bases, with 12 bases sitting between them. This CDR3 contains 13 residues. Looked up from germline, CDR1 is LNHDA and CDR2 is SQIVND (reference sequence). The immunoSEQ assay was version 4, run in survey mode. Repertoires were generated with immunoSEQ multiplex PCR, while TCRdb's copy carries only in-frame clones and drops some. The top ten clones hold 8% to 9% of a sample with roughly 16,000 clones, almost 65% of them seen once. About this clone: The antigen is undetermined.

Lysates of CMV-infected fibroblasts at 10 ug/mL stimulated these cells. Sorting of responding CD4+ T cells relied on upregulated CD40 ligand together with CD69. The specimen comprised CD4+ T cells sorted from PBMCs after roughly 17-hour stimulation, sampled from a patient who received antiretroviral therapy. The J gene is TRBJ2-5, the V gene TRBV19, with D tentatively TRBD2 (7 bases). The TCR originated in an adult woman with HIV who was CMV-seropositive. The CDR3 DNA sequence: TGTGCCACCCGCGGGGGCTACCAAGAGACCCAGTACTTC. Translating gives CATRGGYQETQYF. The entire variable domain, with the rest obtained from reference TRBV19 and TRBJ2-5, is as follows: DGGITQSPKYLFRKEGQNVTLSCEQNLNHDAMYWYRQDPGQGLRLIYYSQIVNDFQKGDIAEGYSVSREKKESFPLTVTSAQKNPTAFYLCATRGGYQETQYFGPGTRLLVL.